This T cell receptor beta chain derives from a study of shared clonotypes between healthy human individuals. V lost 10 bases, J lost 3 bases, and 16 bases lay in between. There are 13 residues in the CDR3. CDR1 and CDR2 (germline): MNHEY, SVGAGI. This clone was observed many times. Within the sample, other DNA sequences also encode this same CDR3. The data were produced by immunoSEQ multiplex PCR, yet TCRdb's version contains in-frame clones alone and is incomplete. Of millions of clones listed, 85% to 95% were seen once; the top ten hold 0.13%. The chain links TRBV6-5 to TRBJ2-7, with D uncertain. This clonotype originated in a man between 18 and 29 years old in good health. The sequenced sample was naive CD4+ T cells sorted from blood. Sample subset: CD45RA+ positively selected. The CDR3 reads CATAAWSSYEQYF. The CDR3 DNA reads TGTGCCACCGCGGCGTGGAGCAGCTACGAGCAGTACTTC.